The clone carrying this TCR beta chain was counted a single time. These data originate in a study of blood T cell repertoires in COVID-19. Assay: immunoSEQ multiplex PCR; the TCRdb copy retains only in-frame clones and omits some. The sample holds over 250,000 clones, 75% to 90% seen once. Per the germline V gene, CDR1 is SGDLS and CDR2 is YYNGEE. This CDR3 has 13 residues. V lost 0 bases and J lost 8, with 11 bases in between. V and J are TRBV9 and TRBJ1-1, with D tentatively TRBD1 (6 bases). Sequencing was done on a sample of peripheral blood. This TCR was sampled from a middle-aged man with acute or convalescent COVID-19. The CDR3: CASSVATGQEAFF. Written as DNA, the CDR3 is TGTGCCAGCAGCGTAGCTACAGGGCAGGAAGCTTTCTTT.